This T cell receptor beta chain was profiled in a study of T cell clones after liver transplantation. Study at large: TCRbeta sequencing after a pre-transplant mixed lymphocyte reaction identified graft-donor-reactive clones, later tracked in post-transplant blood.

Clones were sequenced by immunoSEQ multiplex PCR, and TCRdb holds only the in-frame ones, with some missing. The table records nearly 25,000 clones, around 63% of them present only once. The germline V gene encodes CDR1 LNHNV and CDR2 YYDKDF (reference sequence). V lost 4 bases and J lost 6; bases outside the gene matches: 5. The CDR3 loop spans 13 amino acids. V is TRBV15 and J is TRBJ2-7; TRBD1 aligns across 8 bases. This material consisted of CD4+ T cells from blood, taken before liver transplant. This sequence was found in a human donor who received a liver transplant. This CDR3 is CATSIRTGFEQYF. CDR3 nucleotide sequence: TGTGCCACCAGCATACGGACAGGGTTCGAGCAGTACTTC.